This entry concerns a single T cell receptor beta chain. Its antigen is undetermined. Its ends do not fully match the called genes, so a read error is possible. The template was RNA from unsorted bulk tissue. Three rounds of nested PCR, following a modified ARM-PCR protocol, produced the TCRbeta library. A single record per CDR3 protein comes from TCRdb applying MiXCR to the multiplex PCR reads. The table lists 89,000 or so distinct CDR3 sequences, around 65% of them singletons, with roughly 14% in the top ten. This record belongs to a study of tumor and adjacent non-tumor tissue in lung cancer. Study-level results: TCR diversity was significantly greater in tumor than normal lung tissue.

The length of the CDR3 is 16 residues. The germline CDR1 and CDR2 sequences are SGHRS and YFSETQ. Source material: lung tumor tissue. This clonotype was sampled from a man in his 70s with non-small cell lung cancer. The V gene is TRBV5-1, the J gene TRBJ1-4; D perhaps matches TRBD1 (5 bases). The CDR3 DNA reads as TGCGCCAGCAGCTTGGACCAGGAGGCAGGGAATGGAAAACTGTTTTTT. Protein: CASSLDQEAGNGKLFF.